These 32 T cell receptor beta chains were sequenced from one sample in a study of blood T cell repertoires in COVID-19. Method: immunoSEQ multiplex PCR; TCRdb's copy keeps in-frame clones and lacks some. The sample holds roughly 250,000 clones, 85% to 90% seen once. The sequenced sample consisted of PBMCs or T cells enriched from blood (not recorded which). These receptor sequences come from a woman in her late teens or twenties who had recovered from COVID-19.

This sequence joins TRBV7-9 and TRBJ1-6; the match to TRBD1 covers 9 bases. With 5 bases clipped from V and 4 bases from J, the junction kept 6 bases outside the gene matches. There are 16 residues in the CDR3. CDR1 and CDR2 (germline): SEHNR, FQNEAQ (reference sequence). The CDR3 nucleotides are TGTGCCAGCAGCACCGGGACAGGGTTATATAATTCACCCCTCCACTTT. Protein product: CASSTGTGLYNSPLHF.

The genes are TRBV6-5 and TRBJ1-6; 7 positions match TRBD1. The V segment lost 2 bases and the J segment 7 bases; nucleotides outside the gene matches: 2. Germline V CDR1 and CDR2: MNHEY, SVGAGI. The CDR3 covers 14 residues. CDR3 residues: CASSYDRANSPLHF. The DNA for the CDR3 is TGTGCCAGCAGTTACGACAGGGCGAATTCACCCCTCCACTTT.

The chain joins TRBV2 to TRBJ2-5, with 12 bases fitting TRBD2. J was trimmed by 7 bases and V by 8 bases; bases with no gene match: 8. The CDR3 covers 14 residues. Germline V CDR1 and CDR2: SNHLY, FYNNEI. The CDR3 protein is CASLPSGGAGTQYF. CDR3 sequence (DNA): TGTGCCAGCCTTCCTAGCGGGGGGGCAGGGACCCAGTACTTC.

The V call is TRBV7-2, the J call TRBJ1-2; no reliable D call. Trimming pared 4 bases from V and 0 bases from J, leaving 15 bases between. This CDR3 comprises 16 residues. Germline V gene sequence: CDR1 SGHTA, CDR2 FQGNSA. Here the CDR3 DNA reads TGTGCCAGCAGCTCCTCGGCGGGGATCCCTAACTATGGCTACACCTTC. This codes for CASSSSAGIPNYGYTF.

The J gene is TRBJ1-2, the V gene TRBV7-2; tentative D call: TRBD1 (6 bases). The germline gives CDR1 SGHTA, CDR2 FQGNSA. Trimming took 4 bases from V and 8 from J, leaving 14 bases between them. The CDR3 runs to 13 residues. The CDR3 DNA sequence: TGTGCCAGCAGCTGGGGGCCGGATCGAGGCTACACCTTC. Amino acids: CASSWGPDRGYTF.

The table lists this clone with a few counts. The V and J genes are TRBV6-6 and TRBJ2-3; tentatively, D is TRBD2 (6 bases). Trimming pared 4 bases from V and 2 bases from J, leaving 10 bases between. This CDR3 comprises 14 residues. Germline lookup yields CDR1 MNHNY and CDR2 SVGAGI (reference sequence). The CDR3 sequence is CASSSRLDTDTQYF. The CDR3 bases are TGTGCCAGCAGTTCACGACTAGACACAGATACGCAGTATTTT.

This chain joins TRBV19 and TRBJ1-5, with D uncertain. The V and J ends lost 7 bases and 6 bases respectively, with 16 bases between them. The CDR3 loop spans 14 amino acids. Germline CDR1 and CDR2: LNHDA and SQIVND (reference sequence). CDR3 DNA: TGTGCCAGTACCCCTAAGAGCGGTGGTCAGCCCCAGCATTTT. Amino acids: CASTPKSGGQPQHF.

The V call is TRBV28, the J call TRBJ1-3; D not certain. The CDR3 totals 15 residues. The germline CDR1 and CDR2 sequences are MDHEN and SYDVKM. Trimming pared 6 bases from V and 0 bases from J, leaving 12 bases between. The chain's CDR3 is CASRNGVSSGNTIYF. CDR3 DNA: TGTGCCAGCAGGAACGGTGTTAGCTCTGGAAACACCATATATTTT.

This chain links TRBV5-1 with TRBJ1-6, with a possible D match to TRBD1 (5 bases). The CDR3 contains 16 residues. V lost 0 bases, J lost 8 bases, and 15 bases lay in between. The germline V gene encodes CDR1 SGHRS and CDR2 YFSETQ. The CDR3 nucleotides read TGCGCCAGCAGCTTGGGCCCCGGGGGTAGTGATTCACCCCTCCACTTT. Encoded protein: CASSLGPGGSDSPLHF.

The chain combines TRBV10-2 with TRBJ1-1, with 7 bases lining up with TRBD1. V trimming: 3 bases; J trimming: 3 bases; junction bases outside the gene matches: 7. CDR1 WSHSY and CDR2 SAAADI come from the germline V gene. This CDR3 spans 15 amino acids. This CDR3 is CASSEPRGTHTEAFF. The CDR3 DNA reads TGCGCCAGCAGTGAACCCAGGGGGACGCACACTGAAGCTTTCTTT.

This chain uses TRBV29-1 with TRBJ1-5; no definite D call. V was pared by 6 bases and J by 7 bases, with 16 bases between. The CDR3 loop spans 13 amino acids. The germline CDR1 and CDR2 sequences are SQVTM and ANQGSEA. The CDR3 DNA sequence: TGCAGCGTGGGTCGGGCGGGAGGCCAGCCCCAGCATTTT. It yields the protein CSVGRAGGQPQHF.

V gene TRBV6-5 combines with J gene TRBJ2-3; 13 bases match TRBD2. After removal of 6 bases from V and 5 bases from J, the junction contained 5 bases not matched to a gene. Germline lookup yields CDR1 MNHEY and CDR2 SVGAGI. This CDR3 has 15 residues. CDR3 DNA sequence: TGTGCCAGCAGCCGGACTAGCGGGGGAGGAGATACGCAGTATTTT. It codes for CASSRTSGGGDTQYF.

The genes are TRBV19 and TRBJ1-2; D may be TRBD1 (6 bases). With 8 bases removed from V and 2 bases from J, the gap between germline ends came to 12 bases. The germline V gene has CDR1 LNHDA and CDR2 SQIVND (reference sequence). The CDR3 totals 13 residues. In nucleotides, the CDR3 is TGTGCCAGTTCACCCGACAGGAACTATGGCTACACCTTC. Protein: CASSPDRNYGYTF.

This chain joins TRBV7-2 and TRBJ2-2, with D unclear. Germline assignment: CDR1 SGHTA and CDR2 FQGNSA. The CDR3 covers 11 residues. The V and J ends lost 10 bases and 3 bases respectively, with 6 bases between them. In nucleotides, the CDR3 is TGTGCCACCTCGGACACCGGGGAGCTGTTTTTT. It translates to CATSDTGELFF.

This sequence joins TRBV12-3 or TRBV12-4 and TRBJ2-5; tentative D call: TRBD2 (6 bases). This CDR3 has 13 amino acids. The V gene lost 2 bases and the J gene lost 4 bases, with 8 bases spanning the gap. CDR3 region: CASSLLGGETQYF. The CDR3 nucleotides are TGTGCCAGCAGTTTACTGGGGGGAGAGACCCAGTACTTC.

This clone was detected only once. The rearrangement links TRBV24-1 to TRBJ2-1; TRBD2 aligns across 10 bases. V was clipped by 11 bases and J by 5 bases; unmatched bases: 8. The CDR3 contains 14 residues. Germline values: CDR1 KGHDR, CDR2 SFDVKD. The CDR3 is CAISAGTSDNEQFF. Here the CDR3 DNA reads TGTGCCATTTCAGCCGGGACTAGCGACAATGAGCAGTTCTTC.

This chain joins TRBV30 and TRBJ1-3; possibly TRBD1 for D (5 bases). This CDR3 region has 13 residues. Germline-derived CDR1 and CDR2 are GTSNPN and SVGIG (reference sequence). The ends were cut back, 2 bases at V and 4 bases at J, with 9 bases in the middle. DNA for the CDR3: TGTGCCTGGAGTCCAGGGCCCGGAAACACCATATATTTT. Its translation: CAWSPGPGNTIYF.

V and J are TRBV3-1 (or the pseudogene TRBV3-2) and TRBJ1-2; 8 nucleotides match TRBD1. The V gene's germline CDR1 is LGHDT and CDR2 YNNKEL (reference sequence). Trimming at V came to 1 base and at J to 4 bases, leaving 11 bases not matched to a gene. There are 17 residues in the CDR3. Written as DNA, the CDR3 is TGTGCCAGCAGCCAAGCGAGTTCCAGGGGGCGAATCTATGGCTACACCTTC. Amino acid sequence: CASSQASSRGRIYGYTF.

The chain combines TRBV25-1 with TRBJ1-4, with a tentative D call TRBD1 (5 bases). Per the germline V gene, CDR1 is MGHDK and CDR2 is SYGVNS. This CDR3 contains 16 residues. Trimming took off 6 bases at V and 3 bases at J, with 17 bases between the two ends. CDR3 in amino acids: CASSRPQGNANEKLFF. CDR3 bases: TGTGCCAGCAGCCGACCGCAGGGAAACGCTAATGAAAAACTGTTTTTT.

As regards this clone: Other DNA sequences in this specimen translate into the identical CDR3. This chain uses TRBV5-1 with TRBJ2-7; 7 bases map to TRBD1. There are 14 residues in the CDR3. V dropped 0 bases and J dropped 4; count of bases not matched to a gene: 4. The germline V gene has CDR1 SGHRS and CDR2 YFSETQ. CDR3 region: CASSLGQGLYEQYF. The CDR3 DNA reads TGCGCCAGCAGCTTGGGACAGGGTTTATACGAGCAGTACTTC.

CDR3 DNA sequence: TGCGCCAGCAGGACGACAGCTGAAGCTTTCTTT. It is translated as CASRTTAEAFF. The chain recombines TRBV10-2 with TRBJ1-1, with D possibly TRBD1 on 5 matching bases. The CDR3 is 11 residues long. V lost 6 bases and J 6 bases, leaving 8 bases between the germline ends. Germline lookup yields CDR1 WSHSY and CDR2 SAAADI.

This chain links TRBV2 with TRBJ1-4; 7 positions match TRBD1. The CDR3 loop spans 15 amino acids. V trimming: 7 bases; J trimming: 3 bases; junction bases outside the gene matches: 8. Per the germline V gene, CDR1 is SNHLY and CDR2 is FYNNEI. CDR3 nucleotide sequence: TGTGCCAGCATTAACCCCGGGACAGCTAATGAAAAACTGTTTTTT. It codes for CASINPGTANEKLFF.

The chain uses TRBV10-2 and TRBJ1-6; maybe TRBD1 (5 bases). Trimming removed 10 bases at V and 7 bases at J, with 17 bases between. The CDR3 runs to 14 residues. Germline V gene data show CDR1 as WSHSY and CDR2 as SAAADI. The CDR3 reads CATTLSGGNSPLHF. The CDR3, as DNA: TGCGCCACCACGTTATCGGGGGGGAATTCACCCCTCCACTTT.

CDR3 DNA sequence: TGCAGTGCTAGAGGACAAAGGAGGGCTTTCTTT. Translated, it gives CSARGQRRAFF. The V gene is TRBV20-1, the J gene TRBJ1-1; unclear D gene. The ends were cut back, 1 base at V and 11 bases at J, with 11 bases in the middle. The CDR3 length is 11 residues. Germline-derived CDR1 and CDR2 are DFQATT and SNEGSKA (reference sequence).

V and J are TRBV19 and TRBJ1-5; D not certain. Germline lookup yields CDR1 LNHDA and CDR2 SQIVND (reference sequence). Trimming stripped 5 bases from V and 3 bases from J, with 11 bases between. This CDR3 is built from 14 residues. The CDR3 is CASSLRELNQPQHF. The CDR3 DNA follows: TGTGCCAGTAGTCTCCGGGAGCTCAATCAGCCCCAGCATTTT.

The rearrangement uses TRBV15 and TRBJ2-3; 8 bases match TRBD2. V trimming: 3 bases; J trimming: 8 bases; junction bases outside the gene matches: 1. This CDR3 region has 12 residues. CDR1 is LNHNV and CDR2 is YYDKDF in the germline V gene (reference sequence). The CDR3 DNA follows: TGTGCCACCAGCAGGGCGGGGGGTACGCAGTATTTT. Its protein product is CATSRAGGTQYF.

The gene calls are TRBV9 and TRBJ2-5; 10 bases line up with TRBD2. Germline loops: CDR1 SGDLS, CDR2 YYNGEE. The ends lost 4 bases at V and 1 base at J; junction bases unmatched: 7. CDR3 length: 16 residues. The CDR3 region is CASSNYSGGPQETQYF. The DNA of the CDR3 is TGTGCCAGCAGCAACTATAGCGGGGGGCCCCAAGAGACCCAGTACTTC.

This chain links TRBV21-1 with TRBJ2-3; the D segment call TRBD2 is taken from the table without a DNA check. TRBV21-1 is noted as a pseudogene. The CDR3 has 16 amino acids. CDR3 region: CASSKLGLDCTDTQYF. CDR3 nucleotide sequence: TGTGCCAGCAGCAAACTCGGACTAGATTGCACAGATACGCAGTATTTT.

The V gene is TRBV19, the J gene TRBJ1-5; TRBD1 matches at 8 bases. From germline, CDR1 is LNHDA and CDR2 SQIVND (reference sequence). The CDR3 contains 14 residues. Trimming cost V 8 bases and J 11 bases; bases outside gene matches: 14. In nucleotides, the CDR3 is TGTGCCAGTCGACCGGGACAGGTGATGGGGTCCCAGCATTTT. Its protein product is CASRPGQVMGSQHF.

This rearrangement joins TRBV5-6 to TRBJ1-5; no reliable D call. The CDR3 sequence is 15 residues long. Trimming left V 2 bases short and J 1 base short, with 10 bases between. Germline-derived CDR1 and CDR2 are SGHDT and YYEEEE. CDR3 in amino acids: CASSFFYRSNQPQHF. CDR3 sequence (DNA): TGTGCCAGCAGCTTTTTCTACAGAAGCAATCAGCCCCAGCATTTT.

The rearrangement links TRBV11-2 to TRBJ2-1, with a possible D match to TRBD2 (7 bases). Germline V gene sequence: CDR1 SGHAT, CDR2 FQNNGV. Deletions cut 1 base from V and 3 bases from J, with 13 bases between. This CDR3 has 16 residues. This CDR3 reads CASSLARGAGYNEQFF. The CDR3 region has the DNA TGTGCCAGCAGCTTAGCACGGGGGGCGGGCTACAATGAGCAGTTCTTC.

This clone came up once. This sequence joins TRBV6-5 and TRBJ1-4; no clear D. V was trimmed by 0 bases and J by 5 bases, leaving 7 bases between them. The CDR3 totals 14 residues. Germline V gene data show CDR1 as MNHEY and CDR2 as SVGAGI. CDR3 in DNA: TGTGCCAGCAGTTACTCGAGACACAATGAAAAACTGTTTTTT. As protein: CASSYSRHNEKLFF.